A selection of T cell receptor beta chains follows, all from one sample in a study of response to subunit inactivated influenza vaccine. TCRdb passed the RT-PCR reads through MiXCR, listing each CDR3 protein once. The sample consists of roughly 700,000 distinct CDR3 sequences, 11% to 15% of them appearing once. The sequencing used PBMCs from blood, collected approximately 15 days before vaccination. The receptor source for this set is a man aged 50-60 years who received an inactivated influenza vaccine. Both conserved end residues are trimmed from each CDR3. The order of the fields is J gene, V gene, CDR3 protein.

J gene: TRBJ2-5
V gene: TRBV5-1
CDR3 protein: ASSLAGLARQETQY

J gene: TRBJ2-2
V gene: TRBV4-2
CDR3 protein: ASSQRLAGGSQIRTGELF

J gene: TRBJ1-1
V gene: TRBV20-1
CDR3 protein: SARDTGNTEAF

J gene: TRBJ2-2
V gene: TRBV5-6
CDR3 protein: ASSSTTVRTGELF

J gene: TRBJ2-1
V gene: TRBV7-3
CDR3 protein: ASSLIGAGEQF

J gene: TRBJ1-5
V gene: TRBV20-1
CDR3 protein: SATQGSGNQPQH

J gene: TRBJ2-7
V gene: TRBV7-9
CDR3 protein: ASSPGLAIFYEQY

J gene: TRBJ2-5
V gene: TRBV5-1
CDR3 protein: ASSATQETQY

J gene: TRBJ2-2
V gene: TRBV19
CDR3 protein: ASWDYTNTGELF

J gene: TRBJ2-1
V gene: TRBV5-1
CDR3 protein: ASSPAGLANEQF

J gene: TRBJ1-2
V gene: TRBV27
CDR3 protein: ASSPQKGQGNYGYT

J gene: TRBJ2-5
V gene: TRBV20-1
CDR3 protein: SARGWQVQETQY